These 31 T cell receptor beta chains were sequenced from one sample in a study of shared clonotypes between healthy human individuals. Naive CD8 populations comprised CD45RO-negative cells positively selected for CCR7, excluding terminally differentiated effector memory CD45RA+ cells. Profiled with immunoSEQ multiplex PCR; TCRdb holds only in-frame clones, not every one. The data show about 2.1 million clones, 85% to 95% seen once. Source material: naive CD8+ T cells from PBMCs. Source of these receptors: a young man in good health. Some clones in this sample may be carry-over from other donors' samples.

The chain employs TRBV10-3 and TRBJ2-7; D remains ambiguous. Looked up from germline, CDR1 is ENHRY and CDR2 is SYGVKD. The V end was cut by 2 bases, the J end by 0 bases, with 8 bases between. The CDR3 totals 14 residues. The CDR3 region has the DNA TGTGCCATCAGTGAGGTGGGCATCTCCTACGAGCAGTACTTC. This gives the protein CAISEVGISYEQYF.

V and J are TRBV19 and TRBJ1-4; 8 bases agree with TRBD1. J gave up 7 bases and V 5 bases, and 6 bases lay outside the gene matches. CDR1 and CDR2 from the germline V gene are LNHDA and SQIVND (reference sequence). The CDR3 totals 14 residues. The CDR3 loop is CASSRWTGSEKLFF. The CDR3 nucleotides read TGTGCCAGTAGTCGATGGACAGGGAGTGAAAAACTGTTTTTT.

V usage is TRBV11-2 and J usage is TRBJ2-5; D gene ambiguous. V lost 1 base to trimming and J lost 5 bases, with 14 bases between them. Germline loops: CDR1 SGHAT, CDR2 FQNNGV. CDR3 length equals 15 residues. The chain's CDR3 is CASSLGTTKEETQYF. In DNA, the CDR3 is TGTGCCAGCAGCTTAGGGACCACGAAGGAGGAGACCCAGTACTTC.

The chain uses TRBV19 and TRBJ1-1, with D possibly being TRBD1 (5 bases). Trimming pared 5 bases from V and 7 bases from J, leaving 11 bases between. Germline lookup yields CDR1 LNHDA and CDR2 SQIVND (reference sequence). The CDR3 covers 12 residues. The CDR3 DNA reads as TGTGCCAGTAGTCGGGACGGAGTTGAAGCTTTCTTT. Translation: CASSRDGVEAFF.

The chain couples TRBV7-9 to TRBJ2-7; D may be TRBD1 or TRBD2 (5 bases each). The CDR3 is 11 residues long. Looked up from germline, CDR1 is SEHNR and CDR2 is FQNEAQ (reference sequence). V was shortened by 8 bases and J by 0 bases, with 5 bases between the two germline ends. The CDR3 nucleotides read TGTGCCAGCGGGGGCTCCTACGAGCAGTACTTC. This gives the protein CASGGSYEQYF.

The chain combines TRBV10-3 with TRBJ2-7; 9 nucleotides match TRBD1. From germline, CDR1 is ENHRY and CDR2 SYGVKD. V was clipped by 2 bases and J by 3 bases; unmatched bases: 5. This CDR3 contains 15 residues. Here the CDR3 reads CAISEAGQGYYEQYF. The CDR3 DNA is TGTGCCATCAGTGAGGCGGGACAGGGCTACTACGAGCAGTACTTC.

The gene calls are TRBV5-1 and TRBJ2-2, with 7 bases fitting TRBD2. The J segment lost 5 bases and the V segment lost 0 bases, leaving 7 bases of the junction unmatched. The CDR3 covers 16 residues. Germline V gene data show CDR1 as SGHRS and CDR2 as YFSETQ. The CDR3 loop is CASSLAGGRGTGELFF. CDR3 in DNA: TGCGCCAGCAGCTTGGCGGGAGGCCGTGGGACCGGGGAGCTGTTTTTT.

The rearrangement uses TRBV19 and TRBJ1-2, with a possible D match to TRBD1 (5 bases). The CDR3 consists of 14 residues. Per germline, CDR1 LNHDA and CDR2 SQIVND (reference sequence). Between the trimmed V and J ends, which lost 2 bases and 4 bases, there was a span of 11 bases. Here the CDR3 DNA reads TGTGCCAGTAGTATAAGGGACGGTACCTATGGCTACACCTTC. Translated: CASSIRDGTYGYTF. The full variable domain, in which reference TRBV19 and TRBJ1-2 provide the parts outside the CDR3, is DGGITQSPKYLFRKEGQNVTLSCEQNLNHDAMYWYRQDPGQGLRLIYYSQIVNDFQKGDIAEGYSVSREKKESFPLTVTSAQKNPTAFYLCASSIRDGTYGYTFGSGTRLTVV.

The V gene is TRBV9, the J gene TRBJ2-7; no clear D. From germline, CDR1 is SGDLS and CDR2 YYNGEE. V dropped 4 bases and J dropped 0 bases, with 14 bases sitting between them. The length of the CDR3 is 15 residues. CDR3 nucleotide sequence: TGTGCCAGCAGCCAAACCCCGGCGAGCTCCTACGAGCAGTACTTC. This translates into CASSQTPASSYEQYF.

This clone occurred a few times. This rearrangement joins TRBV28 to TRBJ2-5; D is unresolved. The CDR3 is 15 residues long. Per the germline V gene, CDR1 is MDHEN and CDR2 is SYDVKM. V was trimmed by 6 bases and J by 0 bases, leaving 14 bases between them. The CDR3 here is CASRHDIGHQETQYF. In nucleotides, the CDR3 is TGTGCCAGCAGGCATGACATTGGACACCAAGAGACCCAGTACTTC.

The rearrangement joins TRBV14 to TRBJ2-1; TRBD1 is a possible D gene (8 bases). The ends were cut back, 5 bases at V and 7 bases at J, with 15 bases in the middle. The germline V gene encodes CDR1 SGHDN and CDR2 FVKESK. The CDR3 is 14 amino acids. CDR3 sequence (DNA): TGTGCCAGCAGCGGGGGGGACAGGAGAAATGAGCAGTTCTTC. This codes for CASSGGDRRNEQFF.

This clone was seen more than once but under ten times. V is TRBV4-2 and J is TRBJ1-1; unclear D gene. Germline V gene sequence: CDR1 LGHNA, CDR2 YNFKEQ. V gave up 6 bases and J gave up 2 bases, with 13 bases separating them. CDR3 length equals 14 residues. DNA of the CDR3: TGTGCCAGCAGTATGGACCGGAAAAACACTGAAGCTTTCTTT. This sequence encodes CASSMDRKNTEAFF.

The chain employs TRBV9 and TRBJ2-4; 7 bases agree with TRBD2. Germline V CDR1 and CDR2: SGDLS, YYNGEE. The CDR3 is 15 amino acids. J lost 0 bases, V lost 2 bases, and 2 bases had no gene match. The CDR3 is CASSVGGRAKNIQYF. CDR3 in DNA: TGTGCCAGCAGCGTCGGCGGGAGAGCCAAAAACATTCAGTACTTC.

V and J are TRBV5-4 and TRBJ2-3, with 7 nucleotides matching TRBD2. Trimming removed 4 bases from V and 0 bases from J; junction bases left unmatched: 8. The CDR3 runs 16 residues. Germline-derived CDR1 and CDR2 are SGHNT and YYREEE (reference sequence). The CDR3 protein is CASSALGAGSTDTQYF. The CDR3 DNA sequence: TGTGCCAGCAGCGCGCTGGGAGCGGGAAGCACAGATACGCAGTATTTT.

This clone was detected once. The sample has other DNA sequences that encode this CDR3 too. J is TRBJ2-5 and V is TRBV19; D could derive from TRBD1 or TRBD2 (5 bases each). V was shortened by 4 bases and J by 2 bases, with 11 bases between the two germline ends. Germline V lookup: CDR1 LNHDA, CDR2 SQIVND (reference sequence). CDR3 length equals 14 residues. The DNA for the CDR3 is TGTGCCAGTAGTACTGGGACCTCACAAGAGACCCAGTACTTC. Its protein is CASSTGTSQETQYF.

The CDR3 region has the DNA TGTGCCAGCATCAGGGGCGACGAGCAGTACTTC. Its protein is CASIRGDEQYF. The chain employs TRBV28 and TRBJ2-7; tentatively, D is TRBD1 (6 bases). V lost 7 bases and J lost 5, with 9 bases in between. Germline CDR1 MDHEN, CDR2 SYDVKM. The CDR3 covers 11 residues. Full variable domain (outside the CDR3, taken from reference TRBV28 and TRBJ2-7): DVKVTQSSRYLVKRTGEKVFLECVQDMDHENMFWYRQDPGLGLRLIYFSYDVKMKEKGDIPEGYSVSREKKERFSLILESASTNQTSMYLCASIRGDEQYFGPGTRLTVT.

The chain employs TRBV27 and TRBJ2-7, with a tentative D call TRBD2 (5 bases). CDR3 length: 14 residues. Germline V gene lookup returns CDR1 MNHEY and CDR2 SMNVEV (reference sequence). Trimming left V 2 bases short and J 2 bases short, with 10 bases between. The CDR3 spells CASSLNLATYEQYF. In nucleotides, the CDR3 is TGTGCCAGCAGTTTAAACCTAGCCACCTACGAGCAGTACTTC.

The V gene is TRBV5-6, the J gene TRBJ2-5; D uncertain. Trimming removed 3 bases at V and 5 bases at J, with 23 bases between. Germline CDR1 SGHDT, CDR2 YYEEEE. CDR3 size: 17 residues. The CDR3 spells CASSSLGSWTPGETQYF. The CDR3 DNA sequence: TGTGCCAGCAGCTCCTTGGGGTCCTGGACGCCCGGGGAGACCCAGTACTTC.

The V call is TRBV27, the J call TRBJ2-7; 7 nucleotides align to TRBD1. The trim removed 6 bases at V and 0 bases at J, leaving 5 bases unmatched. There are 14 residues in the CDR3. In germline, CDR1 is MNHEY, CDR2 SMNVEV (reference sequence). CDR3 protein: CASSGTAPSYEQYF. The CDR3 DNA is TGTGCCAGCAGCGGGACAGCCCCCTCCTACGAGCAGTACTTC.

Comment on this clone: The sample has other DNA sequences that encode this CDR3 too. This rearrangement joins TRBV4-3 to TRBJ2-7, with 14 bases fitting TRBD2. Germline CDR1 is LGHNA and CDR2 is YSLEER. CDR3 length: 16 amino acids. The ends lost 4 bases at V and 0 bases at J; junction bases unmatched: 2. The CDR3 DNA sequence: TGCGCCAGCAGCCCAGGGACTAGCGGGAGCTCCTACGAGCAGTACTTC. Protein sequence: CASSPGTSGSSYEQYF.

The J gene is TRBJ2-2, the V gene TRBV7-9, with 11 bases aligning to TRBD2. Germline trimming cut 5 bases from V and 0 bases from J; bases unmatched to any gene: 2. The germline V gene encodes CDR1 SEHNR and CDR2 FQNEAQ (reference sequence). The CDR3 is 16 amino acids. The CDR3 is CASSPTSGTNTGELFF. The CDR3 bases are TGTGCCAGCAGCCCGACTAGCGGGACGAACACCGGGGAGCTGTTTTTT.

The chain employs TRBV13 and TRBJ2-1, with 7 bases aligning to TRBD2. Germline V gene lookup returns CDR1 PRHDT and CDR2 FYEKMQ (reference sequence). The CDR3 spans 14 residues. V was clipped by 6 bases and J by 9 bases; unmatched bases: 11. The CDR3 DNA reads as TGTGCCAGCAGTCCGTCGGTAGGGGAGGGTGAGCAGTTCTTC. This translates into CASSPSVGEGEQFF.

The CDR3 DNA follows: TGTGCCAGCAGTCCGGACGGACGGGATGGCTACACCTTC. The encoded protein is CASSPDGRDGYTF. J is TRBJ1-2 and V is TRBV6-6; D not resolved. CDR1 and CDR2 (germline): MNHNY, SVGAGI (reference sequence). There are 13 residues in the CDR3. V gave up 5 bases and J gave up 6 bases, with 13 bases separating them.

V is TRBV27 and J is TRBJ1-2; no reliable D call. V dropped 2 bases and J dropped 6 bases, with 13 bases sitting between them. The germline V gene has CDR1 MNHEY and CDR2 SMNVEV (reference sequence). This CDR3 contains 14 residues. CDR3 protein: CASSLIPGFDGYTF. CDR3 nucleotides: TGTGCCAGCAGTTTAATCCCGGGGTTCGATGGCTACACCTTC.

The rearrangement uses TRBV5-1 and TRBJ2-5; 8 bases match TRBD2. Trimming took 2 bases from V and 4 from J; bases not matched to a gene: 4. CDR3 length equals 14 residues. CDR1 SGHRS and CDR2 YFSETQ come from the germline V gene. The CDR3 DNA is TGCGCCAGCAGCTTCACGGGAGGGGTAGAGACCCAGTACTTC. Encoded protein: CASSFTGGVETQYF.

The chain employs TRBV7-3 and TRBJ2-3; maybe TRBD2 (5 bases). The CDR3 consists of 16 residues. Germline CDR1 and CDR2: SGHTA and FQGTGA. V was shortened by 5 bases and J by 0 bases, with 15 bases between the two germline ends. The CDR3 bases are TGTGCCAGCAGCCAGTCTACTAGTGTGAGCACAGATACGCAGTATTTT. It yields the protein CASSQSTSVSTDTQYF.

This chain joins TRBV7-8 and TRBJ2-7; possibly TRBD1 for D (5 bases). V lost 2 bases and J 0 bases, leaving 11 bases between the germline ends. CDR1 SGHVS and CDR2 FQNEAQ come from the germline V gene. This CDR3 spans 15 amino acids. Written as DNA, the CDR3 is TGTGCCAGCAGCTTACGGAGCCAGGGCTCCTACGAGCAGTACTTC. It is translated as CASSLRSQGSYEQYF.

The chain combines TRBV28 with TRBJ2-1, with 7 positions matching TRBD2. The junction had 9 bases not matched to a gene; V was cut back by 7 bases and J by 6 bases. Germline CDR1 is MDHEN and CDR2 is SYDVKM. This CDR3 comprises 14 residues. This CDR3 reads CASTLAGVSNEQFF. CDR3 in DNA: TGTGCCAGCACTCTCGCGGGAGTAAGCAATGAGCAGTTCTTC. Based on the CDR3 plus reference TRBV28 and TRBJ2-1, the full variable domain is DVKVTQSSRYLVKRTGEKVFLECVQDMDHENMFWYRQDPGLGLRLIYFSYDVKMKEKGDIPEGYSVSREKKERFSLILESASTNQTSMYLCASTLAGVSNEQFFGPGTRLTVL.

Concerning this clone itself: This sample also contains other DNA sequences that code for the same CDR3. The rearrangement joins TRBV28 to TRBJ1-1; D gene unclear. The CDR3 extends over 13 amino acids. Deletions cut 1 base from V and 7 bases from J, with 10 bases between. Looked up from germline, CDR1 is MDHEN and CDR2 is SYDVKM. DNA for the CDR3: TGTGCCAGCAGTTTATTAGTCGGTAGTGAAGCTTTCTTT. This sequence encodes CASSLLVGSEAFF.

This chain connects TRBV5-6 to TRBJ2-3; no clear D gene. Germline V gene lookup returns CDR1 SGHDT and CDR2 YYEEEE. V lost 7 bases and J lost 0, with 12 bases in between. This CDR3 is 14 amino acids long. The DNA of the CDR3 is TGTGCCAGCCGTCGAAGCTCTAGCACAGATACGCAGTATTTT. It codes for CASRRSSSTDTQYF. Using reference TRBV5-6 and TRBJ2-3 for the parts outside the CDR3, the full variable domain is DAGVTQSPTHLIKTRGQQVTLRCSPKSGHDTVSWYQQALGQGPQFIFQYYEEEERQRGNFPDRFSGHQFPNYSSELNVNALLLGDSALYLCASRRSSSTDTQYFGPGTRLTVL.

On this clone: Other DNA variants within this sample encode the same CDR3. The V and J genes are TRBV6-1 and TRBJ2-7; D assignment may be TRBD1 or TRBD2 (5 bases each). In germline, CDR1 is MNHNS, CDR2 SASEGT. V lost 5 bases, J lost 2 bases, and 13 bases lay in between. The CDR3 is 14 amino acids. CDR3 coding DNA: TGTGCCAGCAGTCCCGGGACCAGCGCCTACGAGCAGTACTTC. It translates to CASSPGTSAYEQYF.